These T cell receptor beta chains were read from a single sample in a study of a mutant IDH1 vaccine in newly diagnosed glioma. Assay: immunoSEQ multiplex PCR; the TCRdb copy retains only in-frame clones and omits some. The sample lists around 57,000 clones; around four fifths were seen once. What these receptors recognize is not known. Sample: PBMCs, taken from a glioma patient whose treatment included an IDH1 peptide vaccine. The source is a man younger than 45 with glioma. Both conserved end residues are part of each CDR3. A D gene is named only where the DNA matches it firmly. The size entry is marked missing in some rows and otherwise reads once, few, many or a size class.

TRBJ2-4	13	.	TRBV6-4	.	CAKSQDGANIQYF	TGTGCTAAAAGCCAGGACGGGGCGAACATTCAGTACTTC
TRBJ1-1	13	.	TRBV7-9	.	CASIPPENTEAFF	TGTGCCAGCATCCCTCCCGAGAACACTGAAGCTTTCTTT
TRBJ1-4	14	few	TRBV2	.	CASQATLPNEKLFF	TGTGCCAGCCAGGCAACACTCCCCAATGAAAAACTGTTTTTT
TRBJ1-1	14	once	TRBV5-1	.	CASSLDRPNTEAFF	TGCGCCAGCAGCTTAGACCGTCCGAACACTGAAGCTTTCTTT
TRBJ2-7	14	.	TRBV10-3	TRBD1	CAIRETGGGYEQYF	TGTGCCATCAGAGAAACAGGGGGCGGGTACGAGCAGTACTTC
TRBJ2-7	14	.	TRBV9	TRBD1	CASSRRDSTYEQYF	TGTGCCAGCAGCAGACGGGACAGCACCTACGAGCAGTACTTC
TRBJ2-5	13	.	TRBV11-2	TRBD1	CASRGKGAETQYF	TGTGCCAGCAGGGGGAAGGGGGCAGAGACCCAGTACTTC
TRBJ2-7	15	.	TRBV2	.	CASRGMWAQNYEQYF	TGTGCCAGCAGGGGAATGTGGGCACAGAACTACGAGCAGTACTTC
TRBJ2-5	13	.	TRBV27	.	CASSFASQETQYF	TGTGCCAGCAGTTTTGCCAGCCAAGAGACCCAGTACTTC
TRBJ2-1	17	.	TRBV4-1	.	CASSHVPPVSSYNEQFF	TGCGCCAGCAGCCACGTTCCCCCGGTGAGCTCCTACAATGAGCAGTTCTTC
TRBJ1-2	15	.	TRBV30	.	CAWSVSSAGRYGYTF	TGTGCCTGGAGTGTATCCTCTGCAGGGCGATATGGCTACACCTTC
TRBJ1-5	15	.	TRBV2	.	CASSEDSLSNQPQHF	TGTGCCAGCAGCGAGGACAGTCTTAGCAATCAGCCCCAGCATTTT
TRBJ2-7	16	.	TRBV6-6	.	CASRVNPGQPSYEQYF	TGTGCCAGCAGGGTAAACCCAGGACAGCCATCCTACGAGCAGTACTTC
TRBJ1-2	14	.	TRBV18	.	CASSPAGDGDGYTF	TGTGCCAGCTCACCGGCGGGCGACGGAGATGGCTACACCTTC
TRBJ2-3	14	.	TRBV9	.	CASSVGSSTDTQYF	TGTGCCAGCAGCGTAGGTTCTAGCACAGATACGCAGTATTTT
TRBJ1-2	14	once	TRBV5-4	.	CASSRSGSNYGYTF	TGTGCCAGCAGTAGATCGGGCAGTAACTATGGCTACACCTTC
TRBJ1-2	15	.	TRBV27	.	CASSSGPSTHYGYTF	TGTGCCAGCAGTTCCGGGCCTTCTACTCACTATGGCTACACCTTC
TRBJ1-5	15	.	TRBV6-5	.	CASSLLADDNQPQHF	TGTGCCAGCAGTTTATTGGCAGATGATAATCAGCCCCAGCATTTT
TRBJ2-3	14	.	TRBV5-6	.	CASSFGGMSDTQYF	TGTGCCAGCAGCTTTGGGGGCATGTCAGATACGCAGTATTTT
TRBJ1-1	15	.	TRBV6-5	TRBD1	CASTRQGRLNTEAFF	TGTGCCAGCACCCGACAGGGCAGGTTAAACACTGAAGCTTTCTTT
TRBJ2-1	14	.	TRBV2	.	CASREGPIYNEQFF	TGTGCCAGCAGGGAGGGACCCATCTACAATGAGCAGTTCTTC
TRBJ1-6	16	.	TRBV14	.	CASSPDRVSYNSPLHF	TGTGCCAGCAGCCCGGACAGAGTCTCCTATAATTCACCCCTCCACTTT
TRBJ2-2	15	.	TRBV19	.	CASSMALGRNGELFF	TGTGCCAGTAGTATGGCCCTGGGGCGGAACGGGGAGCTGTTTTTT
TRBJ1-4	15	.	TRBV27	.	CASSSSGATNEKLFF	TGTGCCAGCAGTTCGTCAGGGGCAACTAATGAAAAACTGTTTTTT
TRBJ2-5	15	once	TRBV7-9	.	CASSSPRPLGETQYF	TGTGCCAGCAGCTCTCCTAGGCCTCTCGGAGAGACCCAGTACTTC
TRBJ1-5	16	.	TRBV9	TRBD1	CASEHNRGRRGQPQHF	TGTGCCAGCGAACACAACAGGGGACGGCGGGGTCAGCCCCAGCATTTT
TRBJ1-2	16	.	TRBV4-2	TRBD1	CASSQDGGQGIVGYTF	TGTGCCAGCAGCCAAGATGGAGGACAGGGGATAGTGGGCTACACCTTC
TRBJ2-2	16	.	TRBV9	.	CASSPQIDLNTGELFF	TGTGCCAGCAGCCCCCAGATAGACCTGAACACCGGGGAGCTGTTTTTT
TRBJ2-7	15	.	TRBV19	.	CASSKRAGHQHEQYF	TGTGCCAGTAGTAAAAGGGCGGGACATCAACACGAGCAGTACTTC
TRBJ2-7	15	.	TRBV28	.	CASSLAVEIRYEQYF	TGTGCCAGCAGTTTAGCGGTAGAGATTCGTTACGAGCAGTACTTC
TRBJ2-1	14	.	TRBV6-5	.	CASTPLRLLNEQFF	TGTGCCAGCACCCCCCTGAGACTTCTGAATGAGCAGTTCTTC
TRBJ2-1	14	.	TRBV5-4	TRBD2	CASSTGLTYNEQFF	TGTGCCAGCAGTACGGGACTAACCTACAATGAGCAGTTCTTC
TRBJ1-1	15	few	TRBV27	.	CASSLEAGIETEAFF	TGTGCCAGCAGTTTAGAGGCAGGAATAGAGACTGAAGCTTTCTTT
TRBJ2-7	16	.	TRBV5-5	.	CASSLYTGPGQSEQYF	TGTGCCAGCAGCTTGTATACAGGCCCCGGTCAGAGCGAGCAGTACTTC
TRBJ2-2	14	.	TRBV27	.	CASSSDRNTGELFF	TGTGCCAGCAGTTCGGACAGGAACACCGGGGAGCTGTTTTTT
TRBJ2-7	19	.	TRBV13	TRBD1	CASSLGRHVGGTGGYEQYF	TGTGCCAGCAGCTTAGGCCGGCACGTTGGGGGGACAGGGGGCTACGAGCAGTACTTC
TRBJ2-3	15	.	TRBV9	.	CASKKGDRSTDTQYF	TGTGCCAGCAAAAAGGGGGACCGAAGCACAGATACGCAGTATTTT
TRBJ2-5	14	.	TRBV5-4	.	CASSSRPWGNTQYF	TGTGCCAGCAGCTCCCGGCCTTGGGGGAATACCCAGTACTTC
TRBJ2-2	15	.	TRBV2	.	CASSDYAGYTGELFF	TGTGCCAGCAGTGATTATGCAGGGTACACCGGGGAGCTGTTTTTT
TRBJ1-2	12	.	TRBV12-1	.	CASSRRSFGYTF	TGTGCCAGCAGCAGGCGGTCTTTTGGCTACACCTTC
TRBJ2-2	20	.	TRBV5-1	.	CASSRKPGRLNINRTGELFF	TGCGCCAGCAGCAGGAAACCGGGACGGCTAAATATTAATCGTACCGGGGAGCTGTTTTTT
TRBJ1-5	9	.	TRBV20-1	.	CRGYQPQHF	TGCAGGGGTTATCAGCCCCAGCATTTT
TRBJ2-2	19	once	TRBV27	TRBD1	CASSRGQGDGRGKTGELFF	TGTGCCAGCAGTCGTGGACAGGGGGACGGGAGGGGCAAGACCGGGGAGCTGTTTTTT
TRBJ1-2	13	.	TRBV6-1	.	CASSEVAVYGYTF	TGTGCCAGCAGTGAAGTGGCAGTTTATGGCTACACCTTC
TRBJ2-7	13	.	TRBV5-6	.	CASSLVGASEQYF	TGTGCCAGCAGCTTGGTTGGGGCGTCCGAGCAGTACTTC
TRBJ1-3	14	.	TRBV9	.	CASGVGISGNTIYF	TGTGCCAGCGGGGTGGGGATCTCTGGAAACACCATATATTTT
TRBJ1-5	19	.	TRBV2	.	CASSDQFGNYAKNNQPQHF	TGTGCCAGCAGCGACCAGTTTGGCAACTACGCCAAAAACAATCAGCCCCAGCATTTT
TRBJ2-7	14	.	TRBV5-1	TRBD1	CASTPGDRIYEQYF	TGCGCCAGCACCCCTGGGGACAGAATCTACGAGCAGTACTTC
TRBJ1-1	13	few	TRBV25-1	.	CASSLLGYTEAFF	TGTGCCAGCAGTTTACTTGGGTACACTGAAGCTTTCTTT
TRBJ2-7	16	.	TRBV5-4	.	CASSNRTPNVNYEQYF	TGTGCCAGCAGCAATCGGACACCTAATGTAAACTACGAGCAGTACTTC
TRBJ1-1	15	.	TRBV6-5	.	CASSYSRQGRDEAFF	TGTGCCAGCAGTTACTCGAGGCAGGGAAGGGATGAAGCTTTCTTT
TRBJ1-1	18	.	TRBV2	TRBD1	CASSVPVPGQGLNTEAFF	TGTGCCAGCAGTGTTCCTGTCCCGGGACAGGGGTTGAACACTGAAGCTTTCTTT
TRBJ1-1	14	few	TRBV6-1	.	CASSRDTMNTEAFF	TGTGCCAGCAGCCGGGACACCATGAACACTGAAGCTTTCTTT
TRBJ1-5	14	.	TRBV11-2	.	CASRNTGRYQPQHF	TGTGCCAGCAGGAATACGGGGAGATATCAGCCCCAGCATTTT
TRBJ2-7	14	.	TRBV5-4	TRBD1	CASSFGTGVYEQYF	TGTGCCAGCAGCTTCGGGACAGGGGTCTACGAGCAGTACTTC
TRBJ1-2	12	.	TRBV10-2	.	CASKALNYGYTF	TGCGCCAGCAAAGCCCTGAACTATGGCTACACCTTC
TRBJ2-5	16	.	TRBV4-2	TRBD1	CASSQVRQGDQETQYF	TGTGCCAGCAGCCAAGTTCGACAGGGTGACCAAGAGACCCAGTACTTC